This TCR beta chain was identified in a study of T cell changes during pregnancy in multiple sclerosis. Profiling relied on immunoSEQ multiplex PCR, and the TCRdb table lists in-frame clones only, not all of them. The sample records roughly 100,000 clones, less than 95% being singletons. This sequence was found in a female donor with multiple sclerosis, enrolled in a pregnancy study. This specimen consisted of peripheral blood, obtained after pregnancy.

CDR3 amino acids: CASSLESGSNTGELFF. The CDR3 region has the DNA TGCGCCAGCAGCTTGGAGTCGGGGTCTAACACCGGGGAGCTGTTTTTT. This chain joins TRBV5-1 and TRBJ2-2, with a tentative D call TRBD2 (5 bases). V was pared by 0 bases and J by 2 bases, with 11 bases between. This CDR3 comprises 16 residues. Per germline, CDR1 SGHRS and CDR2 YFSETQ.